This T cell receptor (beta chain) is drawn from a study of cytomegalovirus exposure and HLA in healthy donors. Method: immunoSEQ multiplex PCR; TCRdb's copy keeps in-frame clones and lacks some. The sample carries 350,000 or so clones, 86% recorded once. The CDR3 spans 16 residues. The V segment lost 6 bases and the J segment 6 bases; nucleotides outside the gene matches: 12. The germline CDR1 and CDR2 sequences are MDHEN and SYDVKM. Sequencing input: PBMCs. The TCR was taken from a woman aged 18-35 years in good health and CMV-seronegative. This chain uses TRBV28 with TRBJ1-5; 9 nucleotides match TRBD1. Written as DNA, the CDR3 is TGTGCCAGCAGCGGACCCGGGACAGGGCTCGGTCAGCCCCAGCATTTT. Translating gives CASSGPGTGLGQPQHF.